This TCR beta chain was sequenced for a study of OX40 agonist ivuxolimab in advanced cancers. Study details: Patients received ivuxolimab, an intravenous treatment, every 2 weeks at 0.01 to 10 mg/kg. The diagnoses of dose-escalation patients were hepatocellular carcinoma, melanoma, renal cell or head and neck cancer. Study findings and constraints: Normalized T-cell clonal expansion was also low in some nonresponders. Clonal expansion was among the lowest in partial responders at 0.1-3.0 mg/kg, especially CD8+.

A note on this clone: Its antigen is undetermined.

Per the germline V gene, CDR1 is SGHRS and CDR2 is YFSETQ. This CDR3 region has 13 residues. V lost 4 bases and J 0 bases, leaving 5 bases between the germline ends. Clones were sequenced by immunoSEQ multiplex PCR, and TCRdb holds only the in-frame ones, with some missing. The table includes about 89,000 clones, around 90% detected once. The chain uses TRBV5-1 and TRBJ1-5; D unresolved. The source is an adult with an advanced solid tumor such as melanoma, head and neck, liver or kidney cancer. The material sequenced was CD4+ or CD8+ T cells sorted from blood, taken in a trial of the OX40 agonist ivuxolimab. CDR3 residues: CASSSDSNQPQHF. The DNA for the CDR3 is TGCGCCAGCAGCAGCGATAGCAATCAGCCCCAGCATTTT.